This is a list of T cell receptor beta chains from one sample in a study of shared clonotypes between healthy human individuals. The protocol was immunoSEQ multiplex PCR, while the TCRdb copy is restricted to in-frame clones and leaves out a portion. In the table there are 2.5 million or so clones, about 92% of which are singletons. Sequenced sample: naive CD4+ T cells sorted from blood. The origin of the receptors is a young man in good health. CDR3s include the opening cysteine and the closing phenylalanine or tryptophan. The order of the fields is D gene, V gene, J gene, clone size, CDR3 protein, CDR3 DNA. A D gene is named only where the DNA matches it firmly. Clone sizes are given selectively: once, few, many, or a class where the clone is expanded.

NA	TRBV2	TRBJ2-1	NA	CASSRIEQFF	TGTGCCAGCAGTAGGATTGAACAGTTCTTC
NA	TRBV5-1	TRBJ1-1	once	CASSSTKIGTEAFF	TGCGCCAGCAGCTCAACAAAGATTGGGACTGAAGCTTTCTTT
TRBD2	TRBV7-9	TRBJ2-1	NA	CASSLRVDSGRVREQFF	TGTGCCAGCAGCTTACGGGTGGATAGCGGGAGAGTAAGGGAGCAGTTCTTC
NA	TRBV18	TRBJ2-4	few	CASSPPAGDIQYF	TGTGCCAGCTCACCACCGGCAGGGGACATTCAGTACTTC
TRBD2	TRBV7-9	TRBJ2-5	NA	CASTQAGGETQYF	TGTGCCAGCACCCAGGCGGGGGGAGAGACCCAGTACTTC
NA	TRBV5-6	TRBJ1-2	NA	CASSMVEGRHGYTF	TGTGCCAGCAGCATGGTAGAAGGCAGGCATGGCTACACCTTC
TRBD2	TRBV29-1	TRBJ2-5	NA	CSVSGTSGTETQYF	TGCAGCGTCTCCGGGACTAGCGGGACAGAGACCCAGTACTTC
NA	TRBV5-4	TRBJ2-7	NA	CASSLDLTGPQYF	TGTGCCAGCAGCTTGGACTTGACAGGACCGCAGTACTTC
TRBD1	TRBV2	TRBJ1-1	NA	CASGDRGPSEAFF	TGTGCCAGCGGGGACAGGGGGCCATCTGAAGCTTTCTTT
TRBD1	TRBV29-1	TRBJ1-2	NA	CSVEGDRGPFVYTF	TGCAGCGTTGAAGGGGACAGGGGCCCCTTTGTCTACACCTTC
NA	TRBV28	TRBJ1-1	NA	CASSFWSPVDTEAFF	TGTGCCAGCAGTTTTTGGTCTCCCGTGGACACTGAAGCTTTCTTT
NA	TRBV30	TRBJ1-6	NA	CAWSTGSTKSPLHF	TGTGCCTGGAGCACGGGGAGCACAAAGTCACCCCTCCACTTT
NA	TRBV19	TRBJ2-1	NA	CASSGRYNEQFF	TGTGCCAGTAGTGGTCGGTACAATGAGCAGTTCTTC
NA	TRBV15	TRBJ2-5	NA	CATSTGAGETQYF	TGTGCCACCAGCACGGGGGCTGGGGAGACCCAGTACTTC
NA	TRBV6-1	TRBJ1-5	NA	CASNRDSNQPQHF	TGTGCCAGCAACAGGGATAGCAATCAGCCCCAGCATTTT
NA	TRBV6-5	TRBJ1-2	NA	CASSYSGAPNYGYTF	TGTGCCAGCAGTTACTCCGGGGCCCCTAACTATGGCTACACCTTC
NA	TRBV10-2	TRBJ2-7	NA	CASSRAGEQYF	TGCGCCAGCAGCCGCGCTGGCGAGCAGTACTTC
NA	TRBV18	TRBJ1-1	NA	CASSPIGKTTEAFF	TGTGCCAGCTCACCGATCGGTAAGACCACTGAAGCTTTCTTT
NA	TRBV10-3	TRBJ1-6	NA	CAIRDKGDSPLHF	TGTGCCATAAGAGATAAGGGCGATTCACCCCTCCACTTT
NA	TRBV2	TRBJ1-2	NA	CASSEAGAYGYTF	TGTGCCAGCAGTGAAGCAGGGGCATATGGCTACACCTTC
NA	TRBV6-1	TRBJ2-3	once	CASPGDIPDTQYF	TGTGCCAGCCCCGGAGACATTCCAGATACGCAGTATTTT
TRBD2	TRBV5-1	TRBJ2-3	NA	CASTISGTSTDTQYF	TGCGCCAGCACCATTAGCGGGACTAGCACAGATACGCAGTATTTT
NA	TRBV30	TRBJ2-1	NA	CAWSVAANEQFF	TGTGCCTGGAGTGTAGCGGCCAATGAGCAGTTCTTC
NA	TRBV7-2	TRBJ2-7	once	CASSPVGGPTYEQYF	TGTGCCAGCAGCCCCGTGGGTGGGCCGACCTACGAGCAGTACTTC
NA	TRBV12-5	TRBJ1-2	few	CATGPFSYTF	TGTGCTACAGGGCCTTTTAGCTACACCTTC
TRBD1	TRBV28	TRBJ1-2	NA	CASSLGGAGGYGYTF	TGTGCCAGCAGCCTAGGAGGGGCAGGGGGGTATGGCTACACCTTC
NA	TRBV11-1	TRBJ1-2	NA	CASSLDPLRSYTF	TGTGCCAGCAGCTTAGATCCCCTACGAAGCTACACCTTC
NA	TRBV7-9	TRBJ2-7	NA	CASSFGTYEQYF	TGTGCCAGCAGCTTCGGGACCTACGAGCAGTACTTC
NA	TRBV10-3	TRBJ1-1	NA	CAISPGQNTEAFF	TGTGCCATCAGCCCGGGACAGAACACTGAAGCTTTCTTT
NA	TRBV6-1	TRBJ2-5	NA	CASSVRDGETQYF	TGTGCCAGCAGTGTCCGGGACGGAGAGACCCAGTACTTC
NA	TRBV28	TRBJ2-3	NA	CASSPGGTDTQYF	TGTGCCAGCAGCCCGGGTGGCACAGATACGCAGTATTTT
TRBD1	TRBV2	TRBJ2-5	NA	CASSDLDRGMETQYF	TGTGCCAGCAGCGACCTGGACAGGGGTATGGAGACCCAGTACTTC
NA	TRBV4-1	TRBJ1-5	few	CASSPGTDSNQPQHF	TGCGCCAGCAGCCCCGGGACGGATAGCAATCAGCCCCAGCATTTT
NA	TRBV28	TRBJ1-2	NA	CASSTGWQPLNYGYTF	TGTGCCAGCAGCACCGGGTGGCAGCCGTTAAACTATGGCTACACCTTC
NA	TRBV7-2	TRBJ2-3	once	CASSSPIGSVSTDTQYF	TGTGCCAGCAGCTCTCCCATTGGAAGCGTTAGCACAGATACGCAGTATTTT
NA	TRBV6-6	TRBJ2-3	NA	CASSYSQQGITDTQYF	TGTGCCAGCAGTTACTCCCAACAGGGTATTACAGATACGCAGTATTTT
NA	TRBV30	TRBJ2-5	NA	CAWMKGAAQYF	TGTGCCTGGATGAAAGGGGCGGCCCAGTACTTC
NA	TRBV18	TRBJ2-2	NA	CASSPTGELFF	TGTGCCAGCTCACCAACCGGGGAGCTGTTTTTT
NA	TRBV10-3	TRBJ1-4	NA	CAITDSKGEKLFF	TGTGCCATCACGGACTCTAAAGGTGAAAAACTGTTTTTT
NA	TRBV18	TRBJ2-5	NA	CASSPDSKETQYF	TGTGCCAGCTCACCCGACTCGAAGGAGACCCAGTACTTC
NA	TRBV5-1	TRBJ2-3	NA	CASSFWASTDTQYF	TGCGCCAGCAGCTTCTGGGCTTCCACAGATACGCAGTATTTT
NA	TRBV5-8	TRBJ1-5	NA	CASSFRSNQPQHF	TGTGCCAGCAGCTTCCGGTCCAATCAGCCCCAGCATTTT
NA	TRBV5-4	TRBJ1-2	NA	CASSLGDLYGYTF	TGTGCCAGCAGCTTGGGTGACCTGTATGGCTACACCTTC
NA	TRBV7-2	TRBJ2-3	NA	CASSFGPLTDTQYF	TGTGCCAGCAGCTTTGGGCCGCTCACAGATACGCAGTATTTT
TRBD2	TRBV7-8	TRBJ2-3	NA	CASSLGGVSTDTQYF	TGTGCCAGCAGCCTCGGGGGGGTTAGCACAGATACGCAGTATTTT
TRBD2	TRBV29-1	TRBJ2-5	NA	CSVGVLGGSQETQYF	TGCAGCGTTGGTGTTCTCGGGGGGAGCCAAGAGACCCAGTACTTC
TRBD1	TRBV6-1	TRBJ1-2	NA	CASSEATWTGTYGYTF	TGTGCCAGCAGTGAAGCCACTTGGACAGGGACCTATGGCTACACCTTC
TRBD2	TRBV27	TRBJ2-3	NA	CASSFYIAGGGTDTQYF	TGTGCCAGCAGTTTCTACATAGCGGGGGGCGGCACAGATACGCAGTATTTT
NA	TRBV7-9	TRBJ1-4	once	CASSLGEATNEKLFF	TGTGCCAGCAGCTTAGGGGAGGCAACTAATGAAAAACTGTTTTTT
NA	TRBV5-1	TRBJ1-1	NA	CASSLEFGEAFF	TGCGCCAGCAGCTTGGAGTTCGGGGAAGCTTTCTTT
NA	TRBV5-1	TRBJ2-1	NA	CASSLDPGLGNEQFF	TGCGCCAGCAGCTTGGATCCAGGTCTAGGCAATGAGCAGTTCTTC
TRBD1	TRBV5-1	TRBJ2-2	once	CASSLRTGNTGELFF	TGCGCCAGCAGCCTGAGGACAGGGAACACCGGGGAGCTGTTTTTT
NA	TRBV29-1	TRBJ1-1	NA	CSVVRGANTEAFF	TGCAGCGTTGTTAGGGGAGCGAACACTGAAGCTTTCTTT
TRBD2	TRBV6-5	TRBJ2-2	NA	CASTASGGYGGELFF	TGTGCCAGCACGGCTAGCGGGGGGTACGGCGGGGAGCTGTTTTTT
NA	TRBV11-2	TRBJ1-3	NA	CASSATVGVAGNTIYF	TGTGCCAGCAGCGCGACAGTCGGGGTAGCTGGAAACACCATATATTTT